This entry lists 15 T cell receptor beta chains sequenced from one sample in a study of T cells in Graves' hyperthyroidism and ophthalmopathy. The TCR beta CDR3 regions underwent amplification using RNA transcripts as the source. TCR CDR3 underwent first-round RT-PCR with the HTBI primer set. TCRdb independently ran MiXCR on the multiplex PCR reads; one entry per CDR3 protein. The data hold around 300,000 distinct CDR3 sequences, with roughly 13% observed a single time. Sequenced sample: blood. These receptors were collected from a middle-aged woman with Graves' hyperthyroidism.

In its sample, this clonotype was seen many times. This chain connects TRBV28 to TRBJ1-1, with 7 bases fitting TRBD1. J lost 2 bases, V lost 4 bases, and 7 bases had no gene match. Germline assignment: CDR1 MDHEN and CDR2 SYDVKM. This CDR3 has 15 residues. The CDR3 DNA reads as TGTGCCAGCAGTTCCTCGGACAGGATCAACACTGAAGCTTTCTTT. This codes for CASSSSDRINTEAFF. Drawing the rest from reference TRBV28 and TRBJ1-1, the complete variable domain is DVKVTQSSRYLVKRTGEKVFLECVQDMDHENMFWYRQDPGLGLRLIYFSYDVKMKEKGDIPEGYSVSREKKERFSLILESASTNQTSMYLCASSSSDRINTEAFFGQGTRLTVV.

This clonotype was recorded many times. CDR3: CASSRTREGEQYF. The CDR3 DNA reads as TGTGCCAGCAGTCGAACCAGGGAAGGCGAGCAGTACTTC. This chain uses TRBV27 with TRBJ2-7; a possible D gene is TRBD1 (5 bases). The CDR3 consists of 13 residues. Trimming pared 5 bases from V and 6 bases from J, leaving 14 bases between. Germline CDR1 is MNHEY and CDR2 is SMNVEV (reference sequence).

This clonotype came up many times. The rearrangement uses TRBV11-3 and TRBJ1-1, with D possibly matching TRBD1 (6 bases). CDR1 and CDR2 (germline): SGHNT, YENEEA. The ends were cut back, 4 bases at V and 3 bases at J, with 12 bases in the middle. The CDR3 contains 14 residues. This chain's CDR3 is CASSSRTDDTEAFF. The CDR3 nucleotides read TGTGCCAGCAGCTCCCGGACAGATGACACTGAAGCTTTCTTT.

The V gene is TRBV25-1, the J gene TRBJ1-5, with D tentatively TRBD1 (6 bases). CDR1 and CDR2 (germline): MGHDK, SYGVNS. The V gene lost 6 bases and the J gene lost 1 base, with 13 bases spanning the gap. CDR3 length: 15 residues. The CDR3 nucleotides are TGTGCCAGCAGCGCGGACAGTCTGAGCAATCAGCCCCAGCATTTT. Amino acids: CASSADSLSNQPQHF.

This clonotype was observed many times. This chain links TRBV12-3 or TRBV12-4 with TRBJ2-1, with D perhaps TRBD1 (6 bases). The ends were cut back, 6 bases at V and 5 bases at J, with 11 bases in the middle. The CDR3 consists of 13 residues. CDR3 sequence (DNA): TGTGCCAGCAGAAGGACAGTTAACAATGAGCAGTTCTTC. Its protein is CASRRTVNNEQFF.

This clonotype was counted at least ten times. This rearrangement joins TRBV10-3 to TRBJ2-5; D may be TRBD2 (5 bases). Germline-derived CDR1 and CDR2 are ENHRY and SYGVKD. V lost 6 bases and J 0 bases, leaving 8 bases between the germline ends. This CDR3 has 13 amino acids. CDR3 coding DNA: TGTGCCATCAGAGCGGACTACCAAGAGACCCAGTACTTC. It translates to CAIRADYQETQYF.

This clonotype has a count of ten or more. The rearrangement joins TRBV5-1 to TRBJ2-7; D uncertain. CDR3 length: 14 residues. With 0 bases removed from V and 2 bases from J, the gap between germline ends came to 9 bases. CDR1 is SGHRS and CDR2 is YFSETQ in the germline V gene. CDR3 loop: CASSLEWPPYEQYF. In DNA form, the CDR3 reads TGCGCCAGCAGCTTGGAGTGGCCCCCCTACGAGCAGTACTTC. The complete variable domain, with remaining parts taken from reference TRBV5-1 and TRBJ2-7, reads KAGVTQTPRYLIKTRGQQVTLSCSPISGHRSVSWYQQTPGQGLQFLFEYFSETQRNKGNFPGRFSGRQFSNSRSEMNVSTLELGDSALYLCASSLEWPPYEQYFGPGTRLTVT.

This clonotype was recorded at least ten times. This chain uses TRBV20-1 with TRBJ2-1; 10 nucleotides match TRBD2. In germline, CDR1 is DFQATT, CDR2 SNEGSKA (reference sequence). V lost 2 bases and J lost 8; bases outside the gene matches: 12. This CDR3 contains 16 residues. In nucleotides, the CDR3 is TGCAGTGCTAGACCCCCCCTAGCGGGAGTGCGCGATGAGCAGTTCTTC. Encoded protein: CSARPPLAGVRDEQFF.

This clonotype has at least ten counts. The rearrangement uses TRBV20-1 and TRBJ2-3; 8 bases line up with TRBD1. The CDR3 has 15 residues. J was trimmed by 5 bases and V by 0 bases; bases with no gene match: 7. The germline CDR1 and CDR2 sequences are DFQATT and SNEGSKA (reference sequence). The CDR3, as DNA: TGCAGTGCTAGAGATTCAGGGGGCGCGGGAGATACGCAGTATTTT. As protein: CSARDSGGAGDTQYF.

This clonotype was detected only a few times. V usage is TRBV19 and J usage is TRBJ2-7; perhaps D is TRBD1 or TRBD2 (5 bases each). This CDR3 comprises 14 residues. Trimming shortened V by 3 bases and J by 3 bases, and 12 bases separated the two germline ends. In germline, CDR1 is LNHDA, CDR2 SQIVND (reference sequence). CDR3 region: CASSMQGRGYEQYF. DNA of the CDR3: TGTGCCAGTAGTATGCAGGGACGTGGCTACGAGCAGTACTTC.

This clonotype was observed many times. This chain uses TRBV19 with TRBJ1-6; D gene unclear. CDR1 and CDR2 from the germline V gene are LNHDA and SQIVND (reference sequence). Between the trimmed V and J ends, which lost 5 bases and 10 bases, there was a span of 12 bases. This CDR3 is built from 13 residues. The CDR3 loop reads CASSAGVESPLHF. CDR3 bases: TGTGCCAGTAGTGCGGGCGTAGAGTCACCCCTCCACTTT.

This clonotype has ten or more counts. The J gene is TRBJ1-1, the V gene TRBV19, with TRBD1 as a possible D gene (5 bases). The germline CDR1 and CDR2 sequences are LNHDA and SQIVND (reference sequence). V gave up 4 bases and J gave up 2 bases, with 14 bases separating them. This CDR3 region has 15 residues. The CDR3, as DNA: TGTGCCAGTAGTAAATCGTGGGGACGTAACACTGAAGCTTTCTTT. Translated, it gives CASSKSWGRNTEAFF.

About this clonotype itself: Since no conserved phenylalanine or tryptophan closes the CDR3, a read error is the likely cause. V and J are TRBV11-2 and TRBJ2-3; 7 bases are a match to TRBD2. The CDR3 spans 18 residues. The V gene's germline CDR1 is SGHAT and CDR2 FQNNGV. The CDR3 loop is CASRSLARTGGSTDRQYV. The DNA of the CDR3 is TGTGCCAGCAGGTCGCTCGCCCGGACGGGGGGTAGCACAGATAGGCAGTATGTT.

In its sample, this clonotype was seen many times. The DNA of the CDR3 is TGTGCCAGCAGACAACCGGGGGCCGGGGGCTATGGCTACACCTTC. Residues: CASRQPGAGGYGYTF. The V and J genes are TRBV6-1 and TRBJ1-2; D might be TRBD1 (6 bases). CDR3 length equals 15 residues. CDR1 and CDR2 from the germline V gene are MNHNS and SASEGT. V shed 6 bases and J shed 4 bases, with 18 bases lying between them.

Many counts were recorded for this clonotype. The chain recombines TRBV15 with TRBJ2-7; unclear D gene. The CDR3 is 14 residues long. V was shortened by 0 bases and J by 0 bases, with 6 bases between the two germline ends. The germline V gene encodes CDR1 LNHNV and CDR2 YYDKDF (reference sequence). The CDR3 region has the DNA TGTGCCACCAGCAGAGATTCCCCCTCCTACGAGCAGTACTTC. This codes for CATSRDSPSYEQYF.